Presented here are 21 T cell receptor beta chains from one specimen sequenced in a study of cytomegalovirus exposure and HLA in healthy donors. TCRdb keeps only in-frame clones here, not all; method: immunoSEQ multiplex PCR. The repertoire holds 75,000 to 90,000 clones, with 90% to 95% as singletons. The sample was PBMCs. These receptors all come from a woman between 18 and 29 years old in good health and CMV-seronegative.

The CDR3 reads CASSALVAGALRWEPDTQYF. For the CDR3, the DNA is TGTGCCAGCAGCGCGTTGGTAGCGGGGGCACTGAGATGGGAACCAGATACGCAGTATTTT. V gene TRBV5-4 combines with J gene TRBJ2-3; 9 bases match TRBD2. The junction had 22 bases not matched to a gene; V was cut back by 4 bases and J by 4 bases. The CDR3 sequence is 20 residues long. Germline V lookup: CDR1 SGHNT, CDR2 YYREEE (reference sequence).

J is TRBJ2-1 and V is TRBV7-2, with 14 bases that match TRBD2. The germline CDR1 and CDR2 sequences are SGHTA and FQGNSA. Trimming cost V 1 base and J 5 bases; bases outside gene matches: 7. This CDR3 comprises 18 residues. The CDR3 loop reads CASSLVGTSGRSNNEQFF. The CDR3 DNA follows: TGTGCCAGCAGCTTAGTAGGGACTAGCGGGAGAAGTAACAATGAGCAGTTCTTC.

The count of this clone is one. The chain links TRBV27 to TRBJ2-1, with D possibly TRBD2 on 6 matching bases. The CDR3 has 12 residues. Per germline, CDR1 MNHEY and CDR2 SMNVEV (reference sequence). Trimming left V 10 bases short and J 4 bases short, with 11 bases between. CDR3 region: CATGTPYNEQFF. The CDR3 DNA sequence: TGTGCCACCGGGACTCCTTACAATGAGCAGTTCTTC.

The chain joins TRBV2 to TRBJ2-5; the D gene is possibly TRBD1 (5 bases). Trimming took 10 bases from V and 5 from J, leaving 14 bases between them. Germline CDR1 reads SNHLY; CDR2 reads FYNNEI. The CDR3 spans 12 residues. CDR3 sequence: CAMTDIRETQYF. CDR3 in DNA: TGTGCCATGACAGATATCCGGGAGACCCAGTACTTC.

This chain uses TRBV4-1 with TRBJ1-1; 7 bases line up with TRBD1. V lost 4 bases to trimming and J lost 7 bases; unmatched junction nucleotides: 6. Germline assignment: CDR1 MGHRA and CDR2 YSYEKL. CDR3 length: 13 amino acids. In DNA, the CDR3 is TGCGCCAGCAGCCCGACCGGGACAGTTGAAGCTTTCTTT. Translation: CASSPTGTVEAFF.

The gene calls are TRBV7-8 and TRBJ1-1; TRBD1 is a possible D gene (6 bases). The germline V gene encodes CDR1 SGHVS and CDR2 FQNEAQ. This CDR3 is 15 amino acids long. V shed 5 bases and J shed 0 bases, with 13 bases lying between them. CDR3 protein: CASSREGGLNTEAFF. CDR3 sequence (DNA): TGTGCCAGCAGCCGGGAGGGGGGATTGAACACTGAAGCTTTCTTT.

The chain is built from TRBV29-1 and TRBJ1-1, with 7 bases that match TRBD1. This CDR3 has 11 amino acids. The junction had 3 bases not matched to a gene; V was cut back by 4 bases and J by 7 bases. Germline V gene lookup returns CDR1 SQVTM and CDR2 ANQGSEA. The CDR3 protein is CSVGGGIEAFF. The CDR3 nucleotides read TGCAGCGTTGGAGGGGGCATTGAAGCTTTCTTT.

The rearrangement links TRBV5-1 to TRBJ2-3; TRBD2 aligns across 9 bases. The CDR3 has 16 residues. The V gene's germline CDR1 is SGHRS and CDR2 YFSETQ. The trim removed 0 bases at V and 2 bases at J, leaving 4 bases unmatched. The CDR3 DNA follows: TGCGCCAGCAGCTTGGGCGGCGGGGGGGCCACAGATACGCAGTATTTT. It codes for CASSLGGGGATDTQYF. Combining the CDR3 with reference TRBV5-1 and TRBJ2-3 gives the whole variable domain KAGVTQTPRYLIKTRGQQVTLSCSPISGHRSVSWYQQTPGQGLQFLFEYFSETQRNKGNFPGRFSGRQFSNSRSEMNVSTLELGDSALYLCASSLGGGGATDTQYFGPGTRLTVL.

The chain has TRBV2 and TRBJ1-5; no definite D call. The length of the CDR3 is 15 residues. V dropped 5 bases and J dropped 0 bases, with 11 bases sitting between them. From germline, CDR1 is SNHLY and CDR2 FYNNEI. The CDR3 reads CASSPSGSSNQPQHF. As DNA, the CDR3 is TGTGCCAGCAGTCCGTCAGGCTCTAGCAATCAGCCCCAGCATTTT.

The chain employs TRBV5-1 and TRBJ2-5; no firm D call. V gave up 0 bases and J gave up 0 bases, with 9 bases separating them. From germline, CDR1 is SGHRS and CDR2 YFSETQ. The CDR3 runs 15 residues. CDR3 residues: CASSLAQAYQETQYF. In DNA form, the CDR3 reads TGCGCCAGCAGCTTGGCCCAGGCCTACCAAGAGACCCAGTACTTC.

A remark on this clone: This specimen includes other DNA sequences encoding the same CDR3. The chain carries TRBV18 and TRBJ1-5; tentative D call: TRBD1 (5 bases). Germline V gene lookup returns CDR1 KGHSH and CDR2 LQKENI. V lost 0 bases, J lost 7 bases, and 10 bases lay in between. The CDR3 has 14 residues. Written as DNA, the CDR3 is TGTGCCAGCTCACCACCGGGGGGGAACCAGCCCCAGCATTTT. It codes for CASSPPGGNQPQHF. Variable domain in full (rest from reference TRBV18 and TRBJ1-5): NAGVMQNPRHLVRRRGQEARLRCSPMKGHSHVYWYRQLPEEGLKFMVYLQKENIIDESGMPKERFSAEFPKEGPSILRIQQVVRGDSAAYFCASSPPGGNQPQHFGDGTRLSIL.

V gene TRBV5-4 combines with J gene TRBJ2-5, with 7 bases lining up with TRBD1. CDR3 length: 12 amino acids. Germline lookup yields CDR1 SGHNT and CDR2 YYREEE (reference sequence). V lost 6 bases, J lost 4 bases, and 3 bases stayed unmatched. CDR3 loop: CASNPGGETQYF. The CDR3 DNA sequence: TGTGCCAGCAACCCAGGGGGAGAGACCCAGTACTTC.

The CDR3 sequence is CASRQGSNQPQHF. For the CDR3, the DNA is TGTGCCAGCAGGCAGGGGAGCAATCAGCCCCAGCATTTT. This chain uses TRBV27 with TRBJ1-5; D might be TRBD1 (6 bases). In germline, CDR1 is MNHEY, CDR2 SMNVEV (reference sequence). This CDR3 contains 13 residues. The V end was cut by 6 bases, the J end by 1 base, with 7 bases between.

The chain uses TRBV14 and TRBJ2-5; D not resolved. Germline V gene data show CDR1 as SGHDN and CDR2 as FVKESK. The CDR3 spans 12 residues. Trimming removed 3 bases from V and 7 bases from J, with 9 bases in between. The CDR3 DNA is TGTGCCAGCAGCCAGACCAGGATGACCCAGTACTTC. Translation: CASSQTRMTQYF.

The chain combines TRBV9 with TRBJ2-3; 15 positions agree with TRBD2. Unmatched junction bases numbered 7, after V lost 6 bases and J lost 5 bases. Germline lookup yields CDR1 SGDLS and CDR2 YYNGEE. The CDR3 runs to 16 residues. The CDR3 nucleotides are TGTGCCAGCAACGAGGGACTAGCGGGGGGTGGAGATACGCAGTATTTT. Amino acid sequence: CASNEGLAGGGDTQYF.

V usage is TRBV7-6 and J usage is TRBJ1-1, with D uncertain. With 6 bases removed from V and 3 bases from J, the gap between germline ends came to 5 bases. This CDR3 comprises 11 residues. Germline values: CDR1 SGHVS, CDR2 FNYEAQ. The CDR3: CASSSHTEAFF. DNA of the CDR3: TGTGCCAGCAGTAGTCACACTGAAGCTTTCTTT.

The CDR3 DNA is TGTGCCAGCAGCTTAGGAAGGGGGCTCGCCAAAAACATTCAGTACTTC. Protein product: CASSLGRGLAKNIQYF. The genes are TRBV7-9 and TRBJ2-4, with 7 bases matching TRBD1. In germline, CDR1 is SEHNR, CDR2 FQNEAQ (reference sequence). V shed 1 base, J shed 1 base, and the junction held 4 bases outside the gene matches. The CDR3 loop spans 16 amino acids.

The table lists this clone with a count of one. This chain connects TRBV29-1 to TRBJ2-3, with D perhaps TRBD1 (5 bases). V lost 4 bases and J 4 bases, leaving 12 bases between the germline ends. The CDR3 contains 13 residues. CDR1 and CDR2 from the germline V gene are SQVTM and ANQGSEA. The CDR3 DNA is TGCAGCGTTGTCGGCCTGGGGCCAGATACGCAGTATTTT. Translating gives CSVVGLGPDTQYF.

This clone was found a few times. The rearrangement joins TRBV19 to TRBJ1-2; possible D gene TRBD1, 5 bases. Germline CDR1 and CDR2: LNHDA and SQIVND (reference sequence). This CDR3 has 15 residues. V shed 8 bases and J shed 3 bases, with 19 bases lying between them. CDR3 protein: CASRLDTRNYYGYTF. CDR3 DNA: TGTGCCAGTCGGTTGGACACGAGGAACTACTATGGCTACACCTTC.

This chain uses TRBV9 with TRBJ2-5, with 8 bases fitting TRBD1. The CDR3 spans 16 residues. Unmatched junction bases numbered 8, after V lost 0 bases and J lost 4 bases. CDR1 is SGDLS and CDR2 is YYNGEE in the germline V gene. The CDR3 sequence is CASSVETGEVPETQYF. CDR3 bases: TGTGCCAGCAGCGTAGAGACAGGGGAGGTTCCAGAGACCCAGTACTTC.

This chain connects TRBV7-9 to TRBJ2-7, with 11 nucleotides matching TRBD1. Trimming removed 8 bases from V and 6 bases from J; junction bases left unmatched: 6. Germline V CDR1 and CDR2: SEHNR, FQNEAQ (reference sequence). This CDR3 region has 13 residues. The chain's CDR3 is CASSGQGVSEQYF. CDR3 nucleotides: TGTGCCAGCTCGGGACAGGGGGTCTCCGAGCAGTACTTC.